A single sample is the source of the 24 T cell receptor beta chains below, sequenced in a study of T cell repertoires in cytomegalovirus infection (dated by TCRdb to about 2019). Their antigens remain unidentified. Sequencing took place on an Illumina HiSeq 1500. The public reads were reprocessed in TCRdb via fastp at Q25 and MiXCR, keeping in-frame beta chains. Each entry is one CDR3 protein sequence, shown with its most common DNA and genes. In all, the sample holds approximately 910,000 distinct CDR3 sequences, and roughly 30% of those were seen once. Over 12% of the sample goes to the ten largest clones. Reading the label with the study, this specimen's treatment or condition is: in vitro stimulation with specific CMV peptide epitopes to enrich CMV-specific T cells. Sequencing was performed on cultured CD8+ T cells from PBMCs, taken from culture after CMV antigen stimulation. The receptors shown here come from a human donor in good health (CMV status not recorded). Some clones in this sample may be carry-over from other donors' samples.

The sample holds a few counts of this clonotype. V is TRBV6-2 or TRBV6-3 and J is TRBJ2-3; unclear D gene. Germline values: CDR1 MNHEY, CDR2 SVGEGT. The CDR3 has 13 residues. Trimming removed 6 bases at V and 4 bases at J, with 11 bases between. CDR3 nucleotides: TGTGCCAGCAGCTACACTCCGTCAGATACGCAGTATTTT. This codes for CASSYTPSDTQYF.

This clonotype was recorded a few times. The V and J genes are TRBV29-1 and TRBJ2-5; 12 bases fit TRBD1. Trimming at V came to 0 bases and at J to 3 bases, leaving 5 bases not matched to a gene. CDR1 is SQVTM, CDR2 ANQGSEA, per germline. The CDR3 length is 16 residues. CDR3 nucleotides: TGCAGCGTTGAAGATTGGGGACAGGGGGCTGAAGAGACCCAGTACTTC. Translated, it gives CSVEDWGQGAEETQYF.

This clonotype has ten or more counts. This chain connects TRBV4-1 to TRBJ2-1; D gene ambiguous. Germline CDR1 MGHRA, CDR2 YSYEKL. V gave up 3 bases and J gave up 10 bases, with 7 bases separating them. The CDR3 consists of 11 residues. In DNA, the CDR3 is TGCGCCAGCAGCCAGGGTAGGGAGCAGTTCTTC. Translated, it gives CASSQGREQFF.

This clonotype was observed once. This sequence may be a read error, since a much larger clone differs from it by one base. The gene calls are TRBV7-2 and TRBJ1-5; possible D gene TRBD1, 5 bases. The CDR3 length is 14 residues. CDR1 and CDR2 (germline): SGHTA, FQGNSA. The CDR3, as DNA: TGTGTCAGCGGCGGGGGGTACGGGGGTCAGCCCCAGCATTTT. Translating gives CVSGGGYGGQPQHF. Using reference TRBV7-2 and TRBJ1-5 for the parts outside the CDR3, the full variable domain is GAGVSQSPSNKVTEKGKDVELRCDPISGHTALYWYRQSLGQGLEFLIYFQGNSAPDKSGLPSDRFSAERTGGSVSTLTIQRTQQEDSAVYLCVSGGGYGGQPQHFGDGTRLSIL.

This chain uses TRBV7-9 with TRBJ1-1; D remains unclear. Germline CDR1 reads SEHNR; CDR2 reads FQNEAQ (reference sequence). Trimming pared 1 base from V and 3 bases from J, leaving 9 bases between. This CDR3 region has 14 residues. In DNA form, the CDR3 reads TGTGCCAGCAGCTTAGGTGTGTGGGACACTGAAGCTTTCTTT. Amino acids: CASSLGVWDTEAFF.

The CDR3 here is CASSQDWGLGTGELFF. CDR3 nucleotides: TGTGCCAGCAGCCAAGATTGGGGGCTGGGCACCGGGGAGCTGTTTTTT. J is TRBJ2-2 and V is TRBV4-2, with D possibly being TRBD1 (6 bases). The germline CDR1 and CDR2 sequences are LGHNA and YNFKEQ. The CDR3 length is 16 residues. Trimming cost V 0 bases and J 4 bases, with 12 bases left between them.

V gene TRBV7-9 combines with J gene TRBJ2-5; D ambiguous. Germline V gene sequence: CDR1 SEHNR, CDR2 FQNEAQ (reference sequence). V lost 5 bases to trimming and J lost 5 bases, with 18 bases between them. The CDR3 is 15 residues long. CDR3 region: CASSPRLEEFETQYF. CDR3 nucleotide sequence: TGTGCCAGCAGCCCCAGACTGGAAGAGTTTGAGACCCAGTACTTC.

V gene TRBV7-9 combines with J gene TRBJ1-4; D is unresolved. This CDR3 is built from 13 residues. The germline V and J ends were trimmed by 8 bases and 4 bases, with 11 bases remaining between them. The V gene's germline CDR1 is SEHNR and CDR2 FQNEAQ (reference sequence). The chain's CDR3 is CASLLSNNEKLFF. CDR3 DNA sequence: TGTGCCAGCCTGTTGAGCAATAATGAAAAACTGTTTTTT. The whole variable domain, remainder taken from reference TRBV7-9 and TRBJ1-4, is DTGVSQNPRHKITKRGQNVTFRCDPISEHNRLYWYRQTLGQGPEFLTYFQNEAQLEKSRLLSDRFSAERPKGSFSTLEIQRTEQGDSAMYLCASLLSNNEKLFFGSGTQLSVL.

The CDR3 DNA is TGTGCCAGCAGTTACGGCGGCAAGAGGGTCCTGACTTTC. Amino acids: CASSYGGKRVLTF. The chain couples TRBV6-5 to TRBJ2-6, with D unresolved. Germline V gene data show CDR1 as MNHEY and CDR2 as SVGAGI. V dropped 2 bases and J dropped 13 bases, with 12 bases sitting between them. The CDR3 has 13 residues.

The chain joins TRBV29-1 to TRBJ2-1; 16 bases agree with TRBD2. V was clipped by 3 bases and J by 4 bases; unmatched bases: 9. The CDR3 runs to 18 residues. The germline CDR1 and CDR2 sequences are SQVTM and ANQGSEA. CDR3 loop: CSVEGLAGGAGFYNEQFF. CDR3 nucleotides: TGCAGCGTTGAGGGACTAGCGGGGGGGGCGGGCTTTTACAATGAGCAGTTCTTC.

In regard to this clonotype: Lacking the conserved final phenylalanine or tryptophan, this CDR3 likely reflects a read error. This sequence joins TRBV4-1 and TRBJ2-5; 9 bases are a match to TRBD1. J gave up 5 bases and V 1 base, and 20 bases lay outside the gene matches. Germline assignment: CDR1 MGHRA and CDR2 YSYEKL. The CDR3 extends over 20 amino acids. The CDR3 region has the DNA TGCGCCAGCAGCCAAGCTCCCGGGACAGGGTTGGGGACTCGTGGGGAGACCCAGTACTCC. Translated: CASSQAPGTGLGTRGETQYS.

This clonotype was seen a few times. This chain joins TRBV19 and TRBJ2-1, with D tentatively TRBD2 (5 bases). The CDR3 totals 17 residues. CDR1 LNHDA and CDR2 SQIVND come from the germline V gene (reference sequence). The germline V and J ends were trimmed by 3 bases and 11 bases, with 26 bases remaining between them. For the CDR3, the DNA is TGTGCCAGTAGTATGGTTATTGGAACTGGGGTCGGGATGCAGCAGTTCTTC. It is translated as CASSMVIGTGVGMQQFF.

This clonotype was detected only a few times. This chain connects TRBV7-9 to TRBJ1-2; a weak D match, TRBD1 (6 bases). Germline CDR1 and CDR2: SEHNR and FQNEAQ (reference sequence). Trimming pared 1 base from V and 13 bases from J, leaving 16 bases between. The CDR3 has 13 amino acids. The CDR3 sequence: CASSLDGQSGGTF. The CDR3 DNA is TGTGCCAGCAGCTTAGACGGACAGTCCGGGGGCACCTTC.

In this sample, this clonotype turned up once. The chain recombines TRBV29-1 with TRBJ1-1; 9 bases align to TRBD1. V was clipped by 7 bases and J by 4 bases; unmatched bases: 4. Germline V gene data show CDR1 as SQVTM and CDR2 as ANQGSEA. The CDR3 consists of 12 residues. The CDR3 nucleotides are TGCAGCGCCCACAGGGGGCCCACTGAAGCTTTCTTT. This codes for CSAHRGPTEAFF.

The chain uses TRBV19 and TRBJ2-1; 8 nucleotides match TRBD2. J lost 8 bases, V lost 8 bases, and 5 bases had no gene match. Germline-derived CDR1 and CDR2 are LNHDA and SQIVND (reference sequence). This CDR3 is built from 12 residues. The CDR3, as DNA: TGTGCCAGTTTGGCGGGGGGCCATGAGCAGTTCTTC. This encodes CASLAGGHEQFF.

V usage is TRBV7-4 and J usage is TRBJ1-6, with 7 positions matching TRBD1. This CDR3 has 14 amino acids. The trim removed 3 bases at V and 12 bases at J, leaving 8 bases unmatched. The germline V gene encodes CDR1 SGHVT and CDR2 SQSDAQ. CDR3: CASSFEGGQEPLHF. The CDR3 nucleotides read TGTGCCAGCAGCTTCGAAGGGGGCCAGGAACCCCTCCACTTT.

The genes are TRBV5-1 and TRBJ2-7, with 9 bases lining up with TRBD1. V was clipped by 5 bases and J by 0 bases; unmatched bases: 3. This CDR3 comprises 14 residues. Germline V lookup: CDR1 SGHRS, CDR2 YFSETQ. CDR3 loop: CASSKGQGSYEQYV. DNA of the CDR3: TGCGCCAGCAGTAAGGGACAGGGCTCCTACGAGCAGTACGTC.

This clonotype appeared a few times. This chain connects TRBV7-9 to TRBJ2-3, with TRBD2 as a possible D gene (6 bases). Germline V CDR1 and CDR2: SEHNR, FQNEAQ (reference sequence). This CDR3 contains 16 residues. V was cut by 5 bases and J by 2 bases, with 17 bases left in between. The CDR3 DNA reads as TGTGCCAGCAGCCCTTCCGGGACTTCAGACACAGATACGCAGTATTTT. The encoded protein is CASSPSGTSDTDTQYF.

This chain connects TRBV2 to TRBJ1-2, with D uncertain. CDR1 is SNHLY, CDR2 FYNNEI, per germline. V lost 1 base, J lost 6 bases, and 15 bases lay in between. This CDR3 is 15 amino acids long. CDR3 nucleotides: TGTGCCAGCAGTGAAGTACAGCCCCAACTCCATGGCTACACCTTC. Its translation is CASSEVQPQLHGYTF.

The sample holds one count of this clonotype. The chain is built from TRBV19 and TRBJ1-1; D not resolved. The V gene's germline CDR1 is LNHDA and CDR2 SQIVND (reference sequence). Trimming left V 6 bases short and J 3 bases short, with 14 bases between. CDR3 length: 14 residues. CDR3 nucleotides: TGTGCCAGTAGGTACGGGGAAGCTTACACTGAAGCTTTCTTT. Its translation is CASRYGEAYTEAFF.

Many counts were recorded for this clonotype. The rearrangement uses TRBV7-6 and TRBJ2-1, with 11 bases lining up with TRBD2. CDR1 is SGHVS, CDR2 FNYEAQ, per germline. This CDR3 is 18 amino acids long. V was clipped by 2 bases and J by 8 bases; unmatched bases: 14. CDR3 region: CASSLSASGGLFLDEQFF. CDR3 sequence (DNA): TGTGCCAGCAGCTTATCGGCTAGCGGGGGGCTATTTCTGGATGAGCAGTTCTTC. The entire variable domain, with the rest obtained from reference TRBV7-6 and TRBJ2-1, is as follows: GAGVSQSPRYKVTKRGQDVALRCDPISGHVSLYWYRQALGQGPEFLTYFNYEAQQDKSGLPNDRFSAERPEGSISTLTIQRTEQRDSAMYRCASSLSASGGLFLDEQFFGPGTRLTVL.

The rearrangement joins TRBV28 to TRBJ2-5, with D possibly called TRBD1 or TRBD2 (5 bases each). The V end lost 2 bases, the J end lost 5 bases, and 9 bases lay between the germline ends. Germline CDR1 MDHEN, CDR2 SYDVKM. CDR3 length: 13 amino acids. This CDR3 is CASSLRGVETQYF. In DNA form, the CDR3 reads TGTGCCAGCAGTTTAAGGGGAGTGGAGACCCAGTACTTC. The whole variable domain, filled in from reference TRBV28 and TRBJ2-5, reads DVKVTQSSRYLVKRTGEKVFLECVQDMDHENMFWYRQDPGLGLRLIYFSYDVKMKEKGDIPEGYSVSREKKERFSLILESASTNQTSMYLCASSLRGVETQYFGPGTRLLVL.

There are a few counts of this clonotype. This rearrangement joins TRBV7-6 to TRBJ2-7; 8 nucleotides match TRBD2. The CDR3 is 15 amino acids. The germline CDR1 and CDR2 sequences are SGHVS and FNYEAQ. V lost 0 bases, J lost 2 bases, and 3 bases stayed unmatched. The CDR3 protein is CASSLAAGEPYEQYF. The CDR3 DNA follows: TGTGCCAGCAGCTTAGCAGCGGGGGAACCCTACGAGCAGTACTTC.

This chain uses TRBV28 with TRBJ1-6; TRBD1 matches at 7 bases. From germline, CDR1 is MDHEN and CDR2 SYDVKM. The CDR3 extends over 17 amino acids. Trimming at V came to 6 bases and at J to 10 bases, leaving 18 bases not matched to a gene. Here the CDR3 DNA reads TGTGCCAGCAGAAATGTCCCCGACAGGGTCCTCGGATCACCCCTCCACTTT. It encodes CASRNVPDRVLGSPLHF.